This passage covers 27 T cell receptor beta chains from one sample sequenced in a study of CD8 T cells in ankylosing spondylitis. TCRdb re-derived calls from the 5' RACE reads in MiXCR, one entry per CDR3 protein. The table includes under 300,000 distinct CDR3 sequences, roughly 10% detected once. Input material: blood, either unsorted or a sorted T cell fraction (not recorded which). The receptor set was obtained from a male donor with ankylosing spondylitis or in good health (not recorded which).

This clonotype was counted between two and nine times. The chain uses TRBV20-1 and TRBJ2-3, with D possibly TRBD1 on 5 matching bases. The length of the CDR3 is 14 residues. Trimming removed 8 bases from V and 2 bases from J, with 17 bases in between. Germline V gene lookup returns CDR1 DFQATT and CDR2 SNEGSKA (reference sequence). The CDR3 DNA is TGCAGTTCATCCAGGGTGTCCCACACAGATACGCAGTATTTT. It yields the protein CSSSRVSHTDTQYF.

This clonotype was recorded many times. V usage is TRBV12-3 or TRBV12-4 and J usage is TRBJ1-1, with D hard to call. The CDR3 has 13 residues. Trimming left V 7 bases short and J 3 bases short, with 12 bases between. CDR3 DNA sequence: TGTGCCAGCATCACCCCCAAGGACACTGAAGCTTTCTTT. Translating gives CASITPKDTEAFF.

This clonotype has at least ten counts. The chain recombines TRBV20-1 with TRBJ2-1; D may be TRBD2 (6 bases). The germline V gene encodes CDR1 DFQATT and CDR2 SNEGSKA (reference sequence). V gave up 6 bases and J gave up 9 bases, with 24 bases separating them. This CDR3 is built from 15 residues. In nucleotides, the CDR3 is TGCAGTGCCCTCTTATCTGCGGGAAGGCGAAGTGAGCAGTTCTTC. Translation gives CSALLSAGRRSEQFF.

This clonotype was recorded many times. The rearrangement joins TRBV5-1 to TRBJ2-2; D remains unclear. Germline lookup yields CDR1 SGHRS and CDR2 YFSETQ. This CDR3 is built from 14 residues. Trimming removed 4 bases at V and 1 base at J, with 8 bases between. In DNA form, the CDR3 reads TGCGCCAGCAGCAACGGATGGAACACCGGGGAGCTGTTTTTT. Its translation is CASSNGWNTGELFF. The variable domain in full, completed from reference TRBV5-1 and TRBJ2-2, reads KAGVTQTPRYLIKTRGQQVTLSCSPISGHRSVSWYQQTPGQGLQFLFEYFSETQRNKGNFPGRFSGRQFSNSRSEMNVSTLELGDSALYLCASSNGWNTGELFFGEGSRLTVL.

This clonotype was found once. The rearrangement uses TRBV27 and TRBJ1-4, with 8 nucleotides matching TRBD1. Germline lookup yields CDR1 MNHEY and CDR2 SMNVEV (reference sequence). Germline trimming cut 7 bases from V and 3 bases from J; bases unmatched to any gene: 4. The CDR3 extends over 14 amino acids. Here the CDR3 reads CASNDRGPNEKLFF. CDR3 bases: TGTGCCAGCAACGACAGGGGTCCTAATGAAAAACTGTTTTTT.

This clonotype was observed many times. The chain uses TRBV5-1 and TRBJ2-1, with 13 bases fitting TRBD2. CDR1 is SGHRS and CDR2 is YFSETQ in the germline V gene. The V segment lost 0 bases and the J segment 1 base; nucleotides outside the gene matches: 7. This CDR3 has 19 amino acids. The CDR3 nucleotides are TGCGCCAGCAGCTTGGGACTAGCGGGGGGTCGGAGGTCCTACAATGAGCAGTTCTTC. This sequence encodes CASSLGLAGGRRSYNEQFF.

Ten or more counts support this clonotype. The J gene is TRBJ2-2, the V gene TRBV20-1, with D possibly being TRBD2 (7 bases). The V and J ends lost 6 bases and 4 bases respectively, with 15 bases between them. Germline V gives CDR1 DFQATT, CDR2 SNEGSKA (reference sequence). The CDR3 length is 14 residues. DNA for the CDR3: TGCAGTGCGGGGAGGGGGGTGGGCACCGGGGAGCTGTTTTTT. Encoded protein: CSAGRGVGTGELFF.

Ten or more counts support this clonotype. V is TRBV3-1 and J is TRBJ2-7; the D is unclear. CDR1 is LGHDT and CDR2 is YNNKEL in the germline V gene (reference sequence). This CDR3 is built from 15 residues. V gave up 0 bases and J gave up 0 bases, with 9 bases separating them. As DNA, the CDR3 is TGTGCCAGCAGCCAAGATCCCAGCGCCTCCTACGAGCAGTACTTC. It is translated as CASSQDPSASYEQYF.

This clonotype was recorded many times. The V gene is TRBV20-1, the J gene TRBJ1-1; TRBD1 might be the D (5 bases). Germline V gives CDR1 DFQATT, CDR2 SNEGSKA (reference sequence). The V end lost 6 bases, the J end lost 3 bases, and 14 bases lay between the germline ends. This CDR3 spans 13 amino acids. The CDR3 coding sequence is TGCAGTGCCATCCGGGACGGGGACACTGAAGCTTTCTTT. Its protein product is CSAIRDGDTEAFF.

This chain connects TRBV7-9 to TRBJ2-5, with D possibly being TRBD1 (6 bases). CDR3 length: 15 amino acids. Germline-derived CDR1 and CDR2 are SEHNR and FQNEAQ (reference sequence). V was clipped by 4 bases and J by 0 bases, with 12 bases between them. The CDR3 region has the DNA TGTGCCAGCAGCTCTTACCGGGACAACCAAGAGACCCAGTACTTC. Its protein is CASSSYRDNQETQYF.

In this sample, this clonotype turned up many times. This chain joins TRBV20-1 and TRBJ2-1, with 9 bases matching TRBD2. Germline CDR1 reads DFQATT; CDR2 reads SNEGSKA (reference sequence). CDR3 length equals 14 residues. The ends lost 6 bases at V and 9 bases at J; junction bases unmatched: 12. CDR3 in DNA: TGCAGTGCCCGGGGTAGTAGCGGGAGTAGTGAGCAGTTCTTC. Amino acids: CSARGSSGSSEQFF.

Many counts were recorded for this clonotype. This chain connects TRBV25-1 to TRBJ1-2; a weak D match, TRBD1 (6 bases). V lost 3 bases to trimming and J lost 4 bases, with 12 bases between them. The germline V gene encodes CDR1 MGHDK and CDR2 SYGVNS. The CDR3 length is 14 residues. CDR3 sequence (DNA): TGTGCCAGCAGTGAGGGGGCCGGGAGCTATGGCTACACCTTC. This sequence encodes CASSEGAGSYGYTF.

This clonotype was found many times. This rearrangement joins TRBV5-5 to TRBJ2-1; 11 nucleotides agree with TRBD2. Germline lookup yields CDR1 SGHKS and CDR2 YYEKEE (reference sequence). V was clipped by 0 bases and J by 6 bases; unmatched bases: 5. The CDR3 length is 16 residues. The CDR3 here is CASSLVLAGGINEQFF. As DNA, the CDR3 is TGTGCCAGCAGCTTGGTTCTAGCGGGAGGAATCAATGAGCAGTTCTTC. Full variable domain (remainder filled in from reference TRBV5-5 and TRBJ2-1): DAGVTQSPTHLIKTRGQQVTLRCSPISGHKSVSWYQQVLGQGPQFIFQYYEKEERGRGNFPDRFSARQFPNYSSELNVNALLLGDSALYLCASSLVLAGGINEQFFGPGTRLTVL.

This clonotype showed up many times. The V and J genes are TRBV10-3 and TRBJ1-1, with D tentatively TRBD1 (6 bases). Germline lookup yields CDR1 ENHRY and CDR2 SYGVKD. The CDR3 spans 13 residues. V was clipped by 8 bases and J by 3 bases, with 13 bases between them. The CDR3 region has the DNA TGTGCCATCGCTCCGGGGGGCGACACTGAAGCTTTCTTT. This sequence encodes CAIAPGGDTEAFF.

This clonotype was found many times. The rearrangement joins TRBV29-1 to TRBJ1-1, with D possibly being TRBD1 (5 bases). The V gene's germline CDR1 is SQVTM and CDR2 ANQGSEA. CDR3 length: 10 amino acids. The CDR3 nucleotides are TGCAGTGTAGGGACGGTTGAAGCTTTCTTT. Protein sequence: CSVGTVEAFF.

There are many counts of this clonotype. The V call is TRBV6-1, the J call TRBJ2-7; unclear D gene. V shed 8 bases and J shed 4 bases, with 9 bases lying between them. The V gene's germline CDR1 is MNHNS and CDR2 SASEGT. The CDR3 has 11 amino acids. The CDR3 protein is CASGRVYEQYF. As DNA, the CDR3 is TGTGCCAGCGGCAGAGTTTACGAGCAGTACTTC.

The chain couples TRBV2 to TRBJ2-1; a possible D gene is TRBD1 (6 bases). Germline-derived CDR1 and CDR2 are SNHLY and FYNNEI. The CDR3 is 14 amino acids. V lost 6 bases to trimming and J lost 3 bases, with 12 bases between them. This chain's CDR3 is CASSRQDLYNEQFF. The CDR3 nucleotides are TGTGCCAGCAGCAGACAGGACCTCTACAATGAGCAGTTCTTC.

This clonotype was seen ten or more times. The V gene is TRBV7-2, the J gene TRBJ2-4; D call uncertain. Trimming removed 2 bases at V and 0 bases at J, with 8 bases between. The CDR3 sequence is 15 residues long. Germline V gene data show CDR1 as SGHTA and CDR2 as FQGNSA. This chain's CDR3 is CASSLQPSAKNIQYF. The CDR3 nucleotides read TGTGCCAGCAGCTTACAGCCTTCAGCCAAAAACATTCAGTACTTC. The variable domain in full, completed from reference TRBV7-2 and TRBJ2-4, reads GAGVSQSPSNKVTEKGKDVELRCDPISGHTALYWYRQSLGQGLEFLIYFQGNSAPDKSGLPSDRFSAERTGGSVSTLTIQRTQQEDSAVYLCASSLQPSAKNIQYFGAGTRLSVL.

This clonotype has at least ten counts. The V gene is TRBV5-1, the J gene TRBJ2-2; D is unresolved. Looked up from germline, CDR1 is SGHRS and CDR2 is YFSETQ. V lost 0 bases and J lost 1, with 10 bases in between. The CDR3 consists of 16 residues. The CDR3 reads CASSLVSGLNTGELFF. CDR3 in DNA: TGCGCCAGCAGCTTGGTCTCCGGGCTGAACACCGGGGAGCTGTTTTTT. The complete variable domain, with remaining parts taken from reference TRBV5-1 and TRBJ2-2, reads KAGVTQTPRYLIKTRGQQVTLSCSPISGHRSVSWYQQTPGQGLQFLFEYFSETQRNKGNFPGRFSGRQFSNSRSEMNVSTLELGDSALYLCASSLVSGLNTGELFFGEGSRLTVL.

The chain is built from TRBV2 and TRBJ1-5; maybe TRBD1 (5 bases). Germline V lookup: CDR1 SNHLY, CDR2 FYNNEI. The CDR3 runs 16 residues. The germline V and J ends were trimmed by 6 bases and 0 bases, with 15 bases remaining between them. In DNA, the CDR3 is TGTGCCAGCAGCCTTCAGGGAGGGTATAGCAATCAGCCCCAGCATTTT. The encoded protein is CASSLQGGYSNQPQHF.

This clonotype was picked up a small number of times. The J gene is TRBJ1-2, the V gene TRBV30; possibly TRBD1 for D (6 bases). This CDR3 has 13 residues. Germline-derived CDR1 and CDR2 are GTSNPN and SVGIG (reference sequence). With 5 bases removed from V and 1 base from J, the gap between germline ends came to 11 bases. In DNA, the CDR3 is TGTGCCTGGCGGGACACTTATAACTATGGCTACACCTTC. This gives the protein CAWRDTYNYGYTF.

This clonotype was recorded at least ten times. The chain has TRBV20-1 and TRBJ2-7; the D gene is possibly TRBD1 (6 bases). V was pared by 4 bases and J by 4 bases, with 11 bases between. The CDR3 is 12 amino acids. Germline CDR1 is DFQATT and CDR2 is SNEGSKA (reference sequence). The CDR3 sequence is CSATSTGYEQYF. The CDR3 coding sequence is TGCAGTGCTACTTCAACAGGGTACGAGCAGTACTTC.

As concerns this clonotype: A much bigger clone sits one base away, suggesting this may be a read error. V and J are TRBV7-2 and TRBJ2-1; TRBD2 aligns across 8 bases. The CDR3 contains 16 residues. Germline values: CDR1 SGHTA, CDR2 FQGNSA. CDR3 loop: CASRGTGTRKINDQFF. The CDR3 DNA sequence: TGTGCCAGCAGAGGAACCGGGACTAGGAAAATCAATGATCAGTTCTTC.

Many counts were recorded for this clonotype. The rearrangement links TRBV5-1 to TRBJ2-3, with 13 bases matching TRBD2. The CDR3 length is 17 residues. Germline V lookup: CDR1 SGHRS, CDR2 YFSETQ. Germline trimming cut 0 bases from V and 2 bases from J; bases unmatched to any gene: 3. The CDR3 coding sequence is TGCGCCAGCAGCTTGGCGACTAGCGGGGGGATCACAGATACGCAGTATTTT. Translated: CASSLATSGGITDTQYF. The whole variable domain, filled in from reference TRBV5-1 and TRBJ2-3, reads KAGVTQTPRYLIKTRGQQVTLSCSPISGHRSVSWYQQTPGQGLQFLFEYFSETQRNKGNFPGRFSGRQFSNSRSEMNVSTLELGDSALYLCASSLATSGGITDTQYFGPGTRLTVL.

J is TRBJ2-3 and V is TRBV13, with TRBD2 matching over 7 bases. Germline V gives CDR1 PRHDT, CDR2 FYEKMQ (reference sequence). The CDR3 has 14 residues. J lost 5 bases, V lost 4 bases, and 6 bases had no gene match. The CDR3 region has the DNA TGTGCCAGCAGCTCGCGGGGGTCCGGAGATACGCAGTATTTT. It codes for CASSSRGSGDTQYF.

To note about this clonotype: A much larger clone is a single base away; this may be a read error. V is TRBV18 and J is TRBJ1-2; D is perhaps TRBD1 (5 bases). The CDR3 totals 15 residues. Germline V gene lookup returns CDR1 KGHSH and CDR2 LQKENI. As DNA, the CDR3 is TGTGCCAGCTCACACACGACAGTGATAAACTATGCCTACACCTTC. This gives the protein CASSHTTVINYAYTF.

This clonotype was found many times. The V and J genes are TRBV29-1 and TRBJ2-2, with D maybe TRBD1 (5 bases). Germline loops: CDR1 SQVTM, CDR2 ANQGSEA. V was trimmed by 6 bases and J by 2 bases, leaving 13 bases between them. The CDR3 sequence is 14 residues long. The CDR3 reads CSVSSDRNTGELFF. As DNA, the CDR3 is TGCAGCGTGAGCAGCGACAGAAACACCGGGGAGCTGTTTTTT.